These 12 T cell receptor beta chains came from one sample sequenced in a study of CD8 T cells in ankylosing spondylitis. The study's findings and limits: What seemed typical of ankylosing spondylitis blood was a TCR beta motif built from roughly eight highly homologous variants.

Their target antigens are unknown. TCRdb re-derived calls from the 5' RACE reads in MiXCR, one entry per CDR3 protein. The top ten hold 0.89% of the sample, which has about 450,000 distinct CDR3 sequences, 25% to 30% seen once. Material for sequencing was blood, either unsorted or a sorted T cell fraction (not recorded which). All receptors come from a male donor with ankylosing spondylitis.

The chain joins TRBV7-9 to TRBJ1-4; D is undetermined. CDR3 length: 14 residues. Deletions cut 5 bases from V and 4 bases from J, with 11 bases between. From germline, CDR1 is SEHNR and CDR2 FQNEAQ (reference sequence). DNA of the CDR3: TGTGCCAGCAGCGTGGGCCAAGTTAATGAAAAACTGTTTTTT. Translation gives CASSVGQVNEKLFF.

In its sample, this clonotype was seen a few times. The chain recombines TRBV18 with TRBJ2-3, with TRBD1 identical over 7 bases. Germline V gene sequence: CDR1 KGHSH, CDR2 LQKENI. The length of the CDR3 is 14 residues. V dropped 6 bases and J dropped 0; count of bases not matched to a gene: 3. The DNA of the CDR3 is TGTGCCAGCTCCGGGACAGCTAGCACAGATACGCAGTATTTT. Its protein is CASSGTASTDTQYF.

The rearrangement uses TRBV25-1 and TRBJ2-1, with TRBD2 identical over 8 bases. The V gene's germline CDR1 is MGHDK and CDR2 SYGVNS. With 6 bases clipped from V and 0 bases from J, the junction kept 7 bases outside the gene matches. The CDR3 is made up of 16 amino acids. CDR3 loop: CASRAGGRSSYNEQFF. DNA for the CDR3: TGTGCCAGCAGGGCTGGCGGGAGGAGCTCCTACAATGAGCAGTTCTTC.

The V call is TRBV3-1, the J call TRBJ1-1, with D perhaps TRBD1 (5 bases). Trimming cost V 4 bases and J 11 bases, with 14 bases left between them. Germline-derived CDR1 and CDR2 are LGHDT and YNNKEL (reference sequence). The length of the CDR3 is 12 residues. In DNA form, the CDR3 reads TGTGCCAGCAGCCCTCTGGGCGGGGACGCTTTCTTT. Amino acids: CASSPLGGDAFF.

The chain is built from TRBV3-1 and TRBJ1-1; no firm D call. The germline V gene has CDR1 LGHDT and CDR2 YNNKEL (reference sequence). The CDR3 is made up of 14 amino acids. Trimming took 3 bases from V and 4 from J, leaving 12 bases between them. The CDR3, as DNA: TGTGCCAGCAGCCAGAGGACCGGAGGCACTGAAGCTTTCTTT. The encoded protein is CASSQRTGGTEAFF.

This clonotype has just a few counts. The chain combines TRBV29-1 with TRBJ2-3; TRBD1 aligns across 12 bases. CDR1 and CDR2 (germline): SQVTM, ANQGSEA. This CDR3 is 14 amino acids long. With 6 bases clipped from V and 3 bases from J, the junction kept 4 bases outside the gene matches. In nucleotides, the CDR3 is TGCAGCGTCCGGGACAGGGGGCTTACAGATACGCAGTATTTT. It specifies CSVRDRGLTDTQYF.

The chain links TRBV9 to TRBJ2-1; D might be TRBD2 (6 bases). CDR3 length equals 15 residues. Trimming pared 4 bases from V and 0 bases from J, leaving 11 bases between. Germline-derived CDR1 and CDR2 are SGDLS and YYNGEE. For the CDR3, the DNA is TGTGCCAGCAGCCCCCAGCGGGCCTCCTACAATGAGCAGTTCTTC. Translated, it gives CASSPQRASYNEQFF.

The chain is built from TRBV20-1 and TRBJ2-1; D possibly corresponds to TRBD2 (6 bases). Trimming left V 5 bases short and J 5 bases short, with 13 bases between. The CDR3 is made up of 13 amino acids. CDR1 and CDR2 from the germline V gene are DFQATT and SNEGSKA (reference sequence). The CDR3 DNA is TGCAGTGCTGGTAGCGGAGGGGACAATGAGCAGTTCTTC. Protein sequence: CSAGSGGDNEQFF.

The chain recombines TRBV30 with TRBJ1-1; tentatively, D is TRBD1 (5 bases). The CDR3 is made up of 13 amino acids. The V gene lost 4 bases and the J gene lost 1 base, with 10 bases spanning the gap. Germline V gene sequence: CDR1 GTSNPN, CDR2 SVGIG (reference sequence). The CDR3 DNA reads as TGTGCCTGGAAAGTCAGGGCGAACACTGAAGCTTTCTTT. Its translation is CAWKVRANTEAFF.

This chain links TRBV24-1 with TRBJ2-1; 7 positions agree with TRBD2. The V segment lost 4 bases and the J segment 0 bases; nucleotides outside the gene matches: 8. Germline-derived CDR1 and CDR2 are KGHDR and SFDVKD. The CDR3 has 17 amino acids. The CDR3 nucleotides are TGTGCCACCAGTGAGTCTAGCGGAGACCTCTCCTACAATGAGCAGTTCTTC. Protein product: CATSESSGDLSYNEQFF.

Ten or more counts support this clonotype. This chain uses TRBV5-1 with TRBJ2-3; D remains unclear. CDR1 SGHRS and CDR2 YFSETQ come from the germline V gene. This CDR3 is 13 amino acids long. Trimming took 2 bases from V and 0 from J, leaving 4 bases between them. The CDR3 bases are TGCGCCAGCAGCTTATCTAGCACAGATACGCAGTATTTT. Protein sequence: CASSLSSTDTQYF. The full variable domain, with the rest looked up from reference TRBV5-1 and TRBJ2-3, is KAGVTQTPRYLIKTRGQQVTLSCSPISGHRSVSWYQQTPGQGLQFLFEYFSETQRNKGNFPGRFSGRQFSNSRSEMNVSTLELGDSALYLCASSLSSTDTQYFGPGTRLTVL.

V is TRBV20-1 and J is TRBJ2-1, with D perhaps matching TRBD2 (6 bases). V lost 8 bases and J 5 bases, leaving 13 bases between the germline ends. CDR1 DFQATT and CDR2 SNEGSKA come from the germline V gene (reference sequence). This CDR3 has 12 residues. The CDR3 sequence: CSTRTTHNEQFF. The CDR3 DNA sequence: TGCAGTACCCGGACTACCCACAATGAGCAGTTCTTC.